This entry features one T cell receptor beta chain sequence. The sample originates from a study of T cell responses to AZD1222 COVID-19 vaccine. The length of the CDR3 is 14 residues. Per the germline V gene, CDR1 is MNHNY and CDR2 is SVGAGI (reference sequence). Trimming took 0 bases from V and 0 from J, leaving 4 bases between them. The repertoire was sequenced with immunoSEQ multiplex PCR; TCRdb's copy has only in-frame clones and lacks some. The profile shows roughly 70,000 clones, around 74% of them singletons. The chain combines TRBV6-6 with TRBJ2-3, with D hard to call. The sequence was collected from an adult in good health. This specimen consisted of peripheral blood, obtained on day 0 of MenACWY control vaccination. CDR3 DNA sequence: TGTGCCAGCAGTTACTCGAGCAGCACAGATACGCAGTATTTT. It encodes CASSYSSSTDTQYF.